These 10 T cell receptor beta chains were all obtained from the same sample, sequenced in a study of T cells in Graves' hyperthyroidism and ophthalmopathy (dated by TCRdb to about 2019). Library preparation used multiplex PCR. Sequencing used an Illumina HiSeq 2000. Amplification of TCR beta CDR3 regions was carried out from RNA transcripts. The TCR CDR3 was subjected to a first round of RT-PCR using the HTBI primer set and the Qiagen OneStep RT-PCR kit. Using fastp trimming at Q25 and MiXCR clonotype assembly, TCRdb reanalyzed the public sequencing data and kept in-frame beta chains. Here each entry gathers all rows of one CDR3 protein and keeps the most common genes and DNA. For this sample there are about 400,000 distinct CDR3 sequences; approximately 14% appear just once. The ten largest clones add up to around 14% of the sample. Sequencing was carried out using blood. The receptors come from a woman aged 18-29 years with Graves' hyperthyroidism.

This clonotype was detected only once. The chain joins TRBV2 to TRBJ2-2, with 10 bases matching TRBD2. The J segment lost 2 bases and the V segment lost 6 bases, leaving 9 bases of the junction unmatched. This CDR3 spans 17 amino acids. The V gene's germline CDR1 is SNHLY and CDR2 FYNNEI. Here the CDR3 reads CASSPSGGEYNTGELFF. The DNA of the CDR3 is TGTGCCAGCAGCCCTAGCGGGGGAGAATACAACACCGGGGAGCTGTTTTTT.

This clonotype has ten or more counts. The chain couples TRBV6-2 or TRBV6-3 to TRBJ1-2; tentative D call: TRBD1 (6 bases). V was trimmed by 5 bases and J by 4 bases, leaving 11 bases between them. The germline gives CDR1 MNHEY, CDR2 SVGEGT. The CDR3 loop spans 13 amino acids. The CDR3 protein is CASSQTGGYGYTF. DNA for the CDR3: TGTGCCAGCAGTCAGACAGGAGGCTATGGCTACACCTTC.

The table lists this clonotype with many counts. CDR3 region: CASTTSGRVLKDEQYF. The CDR3 DNA reads TGTGCCAGTACAACTAGCGGGAGGGTTCTAAAGGACGAGCAGTACTTC. J is TRBJ2-7 and V is TRBV28, with 13 positions matching TRBD2. With 9 bases clipped from V and 5 bases from J, the junction kept 13 bases outside the gene matches. CDR1 MDHEN and CDR2 SYDVKM come from the germline V gene. The CDR3 has 16 amino acids.

This clonotype occurred many times. The chain combines TRBV7-2 with TRBJ1-5; no firm D call. This CDR3 contains 13 residues. V was cut by 5 bases and J by 11 bases, with 16 bases left in between. In germline, CDR1 is SGHTA, CDR2 FQGNSA. The CDR3: CASSSSMVSAQHF. Here the CDR3 DNA reads TGTGCCAGCAGCAGCTCTATGGTGTCAGCCCAGCATTTT.

This clonotype was observed a few times. The genes are TRBV7-6 and TRBJ2-5; 14 nucleotides match TRBD2. The CDR3 loop spans 20 amino acids. The germline V gene encodes CDR1 SGHVS and CDR2 FNYEAQ. Trimming took 1 base from V and 4 from J; bases not matched to a gene: 14. The CDR3: CASSLGGLAGARGDRETQYF. The CDR3 DNA reads as TGTGCCAGCAGCTTAGGGGGACTAGCGGGGGCCCGGGGGGACCGAGAGACCCAGTACTTC. Drawing the rest from reference TRBV7-6 and TRBJ2-5, the complete variable domain is GAGVSQSPRYKVTKRGQDVALRCDPISGHVSLYWYRQALGQGPEFLTYFNYEAQQDKSGLPNDRFSAERPEGSISTLTIQRTEQRDSAMYRCASSLGGLAGARGDRETQYFGPGTRLLVL.

This clonotype was seen only a few times. The rearrangement links TRBV24-1 to TRBJ2-1, with 8 bases that match TRBD2. This CDR3 region has 16 residues. Germline CDR1 reads KGHDR; CDR2 reads SFDVKD. V dropped 4 bases and J dropped 6; count of bases not matched to a gene: 10. CDR3 amino acids: CATSDPGTRGANEQFF. The CDR3 coding sequence is TGTGCCACCAGTGACCCCGGGACTAGAGGGGCCAATGAGCAGTTCTTC.

This clonotype was recorded a few times. The V gene is TRBV13, the J gene TRBJ1-3, with no clear D. The CDR3 runs 15 residues. CDR1 and CDR2 from the germline V gene are PRHDT and FYEKMQ (reference sequence). V was clipped by 8 bases and J by 0 bases, with 14 bases between them. CDR3 DNA sequence: TGTGCCAGCGGATTCGGCCGAGACTCTGGAAACACCATATATTTT. It codes for CASGFGRDSGNTIYF.

J is TRBJ2-5 and V is TRBV5-1; 9 bases map to TRBD2. With 0 bases clipped from V and 4 bases from J, the junction kept 7 bases outside the gene matches. The CDR3 runs 16 residues. The germline gives CDR1 SGHRS, CDR2 YFSETQ. DNA for the CDR3: TGCGCCAGCAGCTTGGGAGCGGGAGGAGAGTCAGAGACCCAGTACTTC. Its translation is CASSLGAGGESETQYF.

This clonotype showed up many times. The chain joins TRBV3-1 to TRBJ2-1, with 7 bases aligning to TRBD1. V shed 6 bases, J shed 4 bases, and the junction held 6 bases outside the gene matches. This CDR3 region has 14 residues. CDR1 is LGHDT and CDR2 is YNNKEL in the germline V gene (reference sequence). Written as DNA, the CDR3 is TGTGCCAGCAGTCGAAACAGGGGTTACAATGAGCAGTTCTTC. Translating gives CASSRNRGYNEQFF.

This clonotype turned up a few times. This chain connects TRBV9 to TRBJ2-1; D is undetermined. Trimming removed 7 bases from V and 0 bases from J, with 14 bases in between. This CDR3 comprises 15 residues. CDR1 is SGDLS and CDR2 is YYNGEE in the germline V gene. CDR3 DNA sequence: TGTGCCAGCCAGCGCGAGGAAAACTCCTACAATGAGCAGTTCTTC. This translates into CASQREENSYNEQFF.